One and the same sample provided the 2 T cell receptor beta chains below, sequenced in a study of T cells in women clearing cervical HPV infection. Only in-frame clones appear in the TCRdb table, and some are missing; sequencing was by immunoSEQ multiplex PCR. The table lists some 37,000 clones. Sequences were obtained from blood buffy coat. These receptors were obtained from a woman aged 18-70 years with a cervical HPV16 infection that either progressed to CIN3+ or cleared (not recorded which).

Of note for this clone: Read sequence stops 3 residues before the CDR3 end, and the germline J gene provides the missing end. This chain connects TRBV5-1 to TRBJ2-5; TRBD1 agrees at 12 bases. The V and J ends lost 4 bases and 5 bases, in that order; junction bases with no gene match: 6. Per germline, CDR1 SGHRS and CDR2 YFSETQ. The CDR3 is made up of 15 amino acids. CDR3 amino acids: CASSQGTGGRETQYF. CDR3 DNA (partial): TGCGCCAGCAGCCAAGGGACAGGGGGCCGGGAGACC.

Note on this clone: The read finishes 3 residues shy of the CDR3 end, and the germline J gene is used to complete it. The chain is built from TRBV2 and TRBJ2-1; possibly TRBD2 for D (5 bases). The CDR3 spans 12 residues. Germline CDR1 SNHLY, CDR2 FYNNEI. The V and J ends lost 8 bases and 6 bases respectively, with 11 bases between them. The sequenced part of the CDR3 DNA is TGTGCCAGCGGCCCGGGGATCAATGAG. Translating it yields CASGPGINE. The CDR3 in its entirety is CASGPGINEQFF.